A selection of T cell receptor beta chains follows, all from one sample in a study of T cells in Graves' hyperthyroidism and ophthalmopathy. TCRdb reprocessed the multiplex PCR reads via MiXCR and lists one record per CDR3 protein. The sample holds hundreds of thousands of distinct CDR3 sequences, 14% to 15% seen once. Sample: blood. These TCRs come from a man younger than 30 with Graves' ophthalmopathy. Each CDR3 is given with its conserved first and last residue. Fields, in order: clone size, D gene, V gene, J gene, CDR3 protein, CDR3 DNA. A D gene is named only where the DNA matches it firmly. Not every row has a clone size; where given, it reads once, few, many or a size class.

size: many
D: NA
V: TRBV2
J: TRBJ2-2
CDR3: CASSIRKTGRTGELFF
DNA: TGTGCCAGCAGTATCCGAAAAACAGGGAGGACCGGGGAGCTGTTTTTT

size: many
D: NA
V: TRBV5-6
J: TRBJ1-1
CDR3: CASSLAEYKNTEAFF
DNA: TGTGCCAGCAGCTTGGCCGAATATAAAAACACTGAAGCTTTCTTT

size: many
D: NA
V: TRBV3-1
J: TRBJ2-3
CDR3: CASSQASDTQYF
DNA: TGTGCCAGCAGCCAGGCTTCAGATACGCAGTATTTT

size: NA
D: NA
V: TRBV10-3
J: TRBJ2-7
CDR3: CAISVKGHEQYF
DNA: TGTGCCATCAGTGTGAAGGGCCACGAGCAGTACTTC

size: NA
D: TRBD2
V: TRBV11-2
J: TRBJ2-1
CDR3: CASSFMSGGAANEQFF
DNA: TGTGCCAGCAGCTTCATGAGCGGGGGGGCGGCCAATGAGCAGTTCTTC

size: many
D: NA
V: TRBV6-5
J: TRBJ1-2
CDR3: CASSYRPGWGYTF
DNA: TGTGCCAGCAGTTACCGACCCGGCTGGGGCTACACCTTC

size: many
D: TRBD1
V: TRBV5-1
J: TRBJ2-7
CDR3: CASSTRDRFYEQYF
DNA: TGCGCCAGCAGCACCAGGGACAGGTTCTACGAGCAGTACTTC

size: many
D: NA
V: TRBV7-9
J: TRBJ2-7
CDR3: CASSSTRGRGYEQYF
DNA: TGTGCCAGCAGCAGTACGCGGGGACGAGGCTACGAGCAGTACTTC

size: NA
D: NA
V: TRBV9
J: TRBJ2-7
CDR3: CASSVADGGPYEQYF
DNA: TGTGCCAGCAGCGTAGCTGATGGAGGGCCCTACGAGCAGTACTTC

size: many
D: NA
V: TRBV13
J: TRBJ1-1
CDR3: CASSFTRGRTEAFF
DNA: TGTGCCAGCAGCTTCACCCGAGGGCGCACTGAAGCTTTCTTT

size: few
D: NA
V: TRBV27
J: TRBJ1-4
CDR3: CASSEGGTNEKLFF
DNA: TGTGCCAGCAGCGAGGGAGGCACTAATGAAAAACTGTTTTTT

size: few
D: NA
V: TRBV6-1
J: TRBJ2-5
CDR3: CASSPGDRYQETQYF
DNA: TGTGCCAGCAGTCCGGGGGATCGGTACCAAGAGACCCAGTACTTC

size: NA
D: NA
V: TRBV27
J: TRBJ1-2
CDR3: CASSLDRRYGYTF
DNA: TGTGCCAGCAGTTTGGACAGAAGATATGGCTACACCTTC

size: NA
D: NA
V: TRBV10-3
J: TRBJ2-5
CDR3: CAISAGAFQETQYF
DNA: TGTGCCATCAGTGCAGGGGCTTTTCAAGAGACCCAGTACTTC

size: NA
D: NA
V: TRBV27
J: TRBJ2-3
CDR3: CASSLFTHTDTQYF
DNA: TGTGCCAGCAGTTTATTCACACACACAGATACGCAGTATTTT

size: many
D: NA
V: TRBV10-2
J: TRBJ1-1
CDR3: CASSGWAGWRMNTEAFF
DNA: TGCGCCAGCAGTGGGTGGGCAGGTTGGCGTATGAACACTGAAGCTTTCTTT

size: NA
D: NA
V: TRBV10-1
J: TRBJ2-3
CDR3: CASSDRAVSTDTQYF
DNA: TGCGCCAGCAGTGACCGAGCGGTGAGCACAGATACGCAGTATTTT

size: many
D: NA
V: TRBV5-1
J: TRBJ2-1
CDR3: CASSLGASSYNEQFF
DNA: TGCGCCAGCAGCTTGGGAGCAAGCTCCTACAATGAGCAGTTCTTC

size: many
D: TRBD2
V: TRBV13
J: TRBJ2-3
CDR3: CASSGPWRGGDWADTQYF
DNA: TGTGCCAGCAGCGGACCGTGGCGGGGGGGCGATTGGGCAGATACGCAGTATTTT

size: many
D: TRBD1
V: TRBV18
J: TRBJ2-5
CDR3: CASSPRDRGETQYF
DNA: TGTGCCAGCTCACCTCGGGACAGAGGAGAGACCCAGTACTTC

size: many
D: NA
V: TRBV5-1
J: TRBJ2-3
CDR3: CASSLEGRKSDTQYF
DNA: TGCGCCAGCAGCTTGGAGGGACGAAAGTCAGATACGCAGTATTTT

size: many
D: NA
V: TRBV30
J: TRBJ1-2
CDR3: CAWSPDGYYGYTF
DNA: TGTGCCTGGAGTCCCGACGGCTACTATGGCTACACCTTC

size: many
D: NA
V: TRBV29-1
J: TRBJ1-2
CDR3: CSDTNANYGYTF
DNA: TGCAGCGACACCAACGCTAACTATGGCTACACCTTC